The TCR beta chain described here comes from a study of CD8+CD57+ T cells in acquired aplastic anemia. In the study overall: Yields of DNA that came from sorted CD4+ and CD8+ cells averaged about 3 ug. Whole-study findings and limits: Researchers reported that CD8+ Simpson's diversity was not significantly different in patients versus controls. Both patients and controls carried the same twenty-nine CD8+ CDR3 sequences.

Profiling that covered TCR beta VDJ and CDR3 relied on genomic DNA as its template. MiXCR, run by TCRdb on the reads, gives a single entry per CDR3 protein. The table lists about 200,000 distinct CDR3 sequences, 65% of them singletons. In its sample, this clonotype was seen once. Antigen: not known. Germline CDR1 and CDR2: SGHDT and YYEEEE. The germline V and J ends were trimmed by 0 bases and 2 bases, with 9 bases remaining between them. CDR3 length equals 16 residues. Flow cytometry had shown expanded CD8+CD57+ cells in the patients chosen for sequencing. Patients were treatment-naive when blood was sampled.

Sequenced input: sorted CD4+, CD8+, or CD8+CD57+ T cells (not recorded which) from PBMCs. The genes are TRBV5-6 and TRBJ2-6; D gene unclear. This TCR derives from a human donor with aplastic anemia. CDR3 amino acids: CASSLAGWTGANVLTF. The CDR3 DNA reads TGTGCCAGCAGCTTGGCTGGGTGGACTGGGGCCAACGTCCTGACTTTC.